The source of this TCR beta chain is a study of cytomegalovirus exposure and HLA in healthy donors. Study summary: From HLA-typed donors, an early data release held about 92 million unique TCRs. Study outcomes and limitations: The study flagged approximately 180 TCR beta chains as cytomegalovirus-associated. Immune exposure information comprised only CMV serostatus. Roughly even sequencing depth across donors was the assumption behind the presence/absence analyses.

CDR1 MNHEY and CDR2 SVGAGI come from the germline V gene. This CDR3 has 12 amino acids. Trimming removed 5 bases from V and 14 bases from J, with 16 bases in between. About this clone: No antigen is known for it.

The PCR was carried out with 60 Vbeta primers and 13 Jbeta primers. The table came from immunoSEQ multiplex PCR; TCRdb's copy has only in-frame clones and leaves some out. The table records 75,000 to 95,000 clones, just under 80% of them present only once. The chain uses TRBV6-5 and TRBJ1-3, with a possible D match to TRBD1 (5 bases). This TCR derives from a male donor in good health and CMV-seropositive. Source material: PBMCs. Written as DNA, the CDR3 is TGTGCCAGCAGTGACGACAGATATCACTTATATTTT. Translated: CASSDDRYHLYF.